This TCR beta chain was obtained from a study of CD8 T cells in Susac syndrome. Study observations and caveats: Where Susac syndrome CD4+ T cell repertoires were concerned, no clonal expansion was evident. TCR sequencing and HLA analysis covered a relatively small number of individuals.

This clonotype was recorded a few times. No antigen is known for it. An input of about 0.5 to 1 ug of RNA was subjected to reverse transcription using random hexamers. Amplification of TCR beta CDR3 by immunoSEQ multiplex PCR spanned 54 Vbeta and 13 Jbeta. TCRdb reanalysed the immunoSEQ multiplex PCR reads using MiXCR and keeps one entry per CDR3 protein. This repertoire shows about 120,000 distinct CDR3 sequences, roughly 95% found once; its top ten account for about 0.14%. J lost 4 bases, V lost 4 bases, and 12 bases had no gene match. In germline, CDR1 is SGHNT, CDR2 YYREEE (reference sequence). The CDR3 runs to 16 residues. Negative isolation was used for CD8+ and CD4+ T cells, and FACS enrichment was applied to TEMRA cells.

The sequence came from a human donor with Susac syndrome. Sequences were obtained from CD4+ T cells from PBMCs. The rearrangement uses TRBV5-4 and TRBJ2-5; 8 bases line up with TRBD2. CDR3 in amino acids: CASSQDGTSGRETQYF. DNA of the CDR3: TGTGCCAGCAGCCAAGATGGGACGAGCGGGAGAGAGACCCAGTACTTC.